Below, one TCR beta chain is given with its context. Time point denoted: sample taken at primary tumor resection. TCRdb independently ran MiXCR on the 5' RACE reads; one entry per CDR3 protein. The table has about 80,000 distinct CDR3 sequences, approximately 8.1% seen once. The data derive from a study of spatial heterogeneity in lung cancer. Trimming cost V 2 bases and J 0 bases, with 19 bases left between them. The CDR3 runs to 18 residues. The V gene's germline CDR1 is KGHSH and CDR2 LQKENI. This TCR derives from a male donor with early-stage non-small cell lung cancer. The sample in question was PBMCs, obtained at surgery. V gene TRBV18 combines with J gene TRBJ1-1, with a weak D call TRBD1 (6 bases). The DNA of the CDR3 is TGTGCCAGCTCACCAAGGACAGAGGGGAGAAGGATGAACACTGAAGCTTTCTTT. Its protein is CASSPRTEGRRMNTEAFF.